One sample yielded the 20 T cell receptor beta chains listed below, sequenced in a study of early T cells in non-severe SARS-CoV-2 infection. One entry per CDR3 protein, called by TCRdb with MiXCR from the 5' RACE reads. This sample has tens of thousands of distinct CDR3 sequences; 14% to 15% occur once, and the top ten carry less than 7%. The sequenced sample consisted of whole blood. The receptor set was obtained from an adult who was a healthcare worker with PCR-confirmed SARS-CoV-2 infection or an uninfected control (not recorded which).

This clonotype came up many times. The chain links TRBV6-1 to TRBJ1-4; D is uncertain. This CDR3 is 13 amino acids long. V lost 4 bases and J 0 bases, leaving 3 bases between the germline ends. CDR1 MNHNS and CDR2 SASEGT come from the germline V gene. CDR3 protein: CASSVATNEKLFF. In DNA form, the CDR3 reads TGTGCCAGCAGTGTCGCAACTAATGAAAAACTGTTTTTT.

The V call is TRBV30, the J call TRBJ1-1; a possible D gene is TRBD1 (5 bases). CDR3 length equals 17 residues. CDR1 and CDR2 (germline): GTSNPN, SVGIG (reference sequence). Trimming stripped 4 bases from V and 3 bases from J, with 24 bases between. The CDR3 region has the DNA TGTGCCTGGAAACACCCGGGACGGAGGATCGTTCACACTGAAGCTTTCTTT. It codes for CAWKHPGRRIVHTEAFF.

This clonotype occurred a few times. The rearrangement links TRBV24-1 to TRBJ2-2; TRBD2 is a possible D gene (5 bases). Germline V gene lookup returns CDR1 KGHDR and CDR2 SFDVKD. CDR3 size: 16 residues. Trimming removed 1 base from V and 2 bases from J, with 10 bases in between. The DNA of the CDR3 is TGTGCCACCAGTGATTTTGCCAGCGGTAACACCGGGGAGCTGTTTTTT. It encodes CATSDFASGNTGELFF.

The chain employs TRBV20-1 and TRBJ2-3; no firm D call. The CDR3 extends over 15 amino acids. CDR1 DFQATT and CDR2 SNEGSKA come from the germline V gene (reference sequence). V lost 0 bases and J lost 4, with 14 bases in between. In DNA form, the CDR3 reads TGCAGTGCTAGAGAGTCTGGGCATAACGCAGATACGCAGTATTTT. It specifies CSARESGHNADTQYF.

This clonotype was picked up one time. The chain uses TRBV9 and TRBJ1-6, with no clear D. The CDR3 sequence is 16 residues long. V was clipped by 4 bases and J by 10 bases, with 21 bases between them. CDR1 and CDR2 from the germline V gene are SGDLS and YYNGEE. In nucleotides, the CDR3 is TGTGCCAGCAGCCCTGGGGAGGAGAGCGAAGGCTCACCCCTCCACTTT. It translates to CASSPGEESEGSPLHF.

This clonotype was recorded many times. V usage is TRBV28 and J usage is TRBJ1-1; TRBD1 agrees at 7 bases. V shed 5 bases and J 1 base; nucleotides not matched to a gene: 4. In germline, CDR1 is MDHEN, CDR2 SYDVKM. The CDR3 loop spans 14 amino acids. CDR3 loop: CASSPGGWNTEAFF. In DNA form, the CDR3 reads TGTGCCAGCAGTCCAGGGGGATGGAACACTGAAGCTTTCTTT.

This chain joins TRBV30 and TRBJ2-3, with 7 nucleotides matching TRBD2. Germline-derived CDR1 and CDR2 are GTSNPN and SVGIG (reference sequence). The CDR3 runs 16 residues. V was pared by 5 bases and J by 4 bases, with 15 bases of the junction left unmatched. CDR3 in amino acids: CAWGGPGGPSPDTQYF. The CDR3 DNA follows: TGTGCCTGGGGGGGTCCGGGAGGACCATCCCCAGATACGCAGTATTTT.

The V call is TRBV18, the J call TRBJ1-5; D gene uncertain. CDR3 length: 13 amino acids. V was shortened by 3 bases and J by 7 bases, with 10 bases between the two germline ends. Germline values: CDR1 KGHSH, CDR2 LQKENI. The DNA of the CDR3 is TGTGCCAGCTCACCCCTTAAGGCCCAGCCCCAGCATTTT. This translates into CASSPLKAQPQHF. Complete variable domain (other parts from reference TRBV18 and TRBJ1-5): NAGVMQNPRHLVRRRGQEARLRCSPMKGHSHVYWYRQLPEEGLKFMVYLQKENIIDESGMPKERFSAEFPKEGPSILRIQQVVRGDSAAYFCASSPLKAQPQHFGDGTRLSIL.

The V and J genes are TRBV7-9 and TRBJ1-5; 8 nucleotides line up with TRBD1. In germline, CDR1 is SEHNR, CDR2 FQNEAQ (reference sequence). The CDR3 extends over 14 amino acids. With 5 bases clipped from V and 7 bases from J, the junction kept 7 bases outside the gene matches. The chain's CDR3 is CASSQQGEGQPQHF. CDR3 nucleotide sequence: TGTGCCAGCAGCCAACAGGGGGAAGGACAGCCCCAGCATTTT. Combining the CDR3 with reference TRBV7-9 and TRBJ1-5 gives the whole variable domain DTGVSQNPRHKITKRGQNVTFRCDPISEHNRLYWYRQTLGQGPEFLTYFQNEAQLEKSRLLSDRFSAERPKGSFSTLEIQRTEQGDSAMYLCASSQQGEGQPQHFGDGTRLSIL.

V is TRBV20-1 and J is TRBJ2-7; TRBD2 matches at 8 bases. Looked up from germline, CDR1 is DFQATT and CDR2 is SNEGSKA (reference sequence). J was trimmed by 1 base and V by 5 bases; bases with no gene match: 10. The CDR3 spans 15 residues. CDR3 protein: CSASGRGGFSYEQYF. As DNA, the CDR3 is TGCAGTGCTTCCGGACGGGGGGGTTTTTCCTACGAGCAGTACTTC.

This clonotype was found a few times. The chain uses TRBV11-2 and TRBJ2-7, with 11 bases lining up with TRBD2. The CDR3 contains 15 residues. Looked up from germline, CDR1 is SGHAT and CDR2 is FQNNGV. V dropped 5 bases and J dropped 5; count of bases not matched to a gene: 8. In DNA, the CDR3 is TGTGCCAGCAGCCCCGGCACTAGCGGGAGAGACGAGCAGTACTTC. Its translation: CASSPGTSGRDEQYF. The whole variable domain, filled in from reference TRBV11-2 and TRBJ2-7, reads EAGVAQSPRYKIIEKRQSVAFWCNPISGHATLYWYQQILGQGPKLLIQFQNNGVVDDSQLPKDRFSAERLKGVDSTLKIQPAKLEDSAVYLCASSPGTSGRDEQYFGPGTRLTVT.

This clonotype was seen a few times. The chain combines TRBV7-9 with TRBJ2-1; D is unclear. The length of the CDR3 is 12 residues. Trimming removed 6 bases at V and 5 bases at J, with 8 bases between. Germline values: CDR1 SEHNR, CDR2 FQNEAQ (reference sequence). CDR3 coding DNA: TGTGCCAGCAGTTCTCTACACAATGAGCAGTTCTTC. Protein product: CASSSLHNEQFF.

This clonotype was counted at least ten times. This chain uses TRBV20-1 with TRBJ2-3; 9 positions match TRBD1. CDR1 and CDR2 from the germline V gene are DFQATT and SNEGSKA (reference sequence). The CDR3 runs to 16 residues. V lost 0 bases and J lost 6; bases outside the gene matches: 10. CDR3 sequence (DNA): TGCAGTGCTAGAGACCCCCGGACAGGGGTTTTGGATACGCAGTATTTT. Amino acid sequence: CSARDPRTGVLDTQYF.

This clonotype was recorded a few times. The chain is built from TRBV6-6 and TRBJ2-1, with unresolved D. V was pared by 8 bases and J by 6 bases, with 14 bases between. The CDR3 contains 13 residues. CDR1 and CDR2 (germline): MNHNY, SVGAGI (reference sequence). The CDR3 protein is CASAISPTNEQFF. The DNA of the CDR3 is TGTGCCAGCGCCATCAGTCCCACCAATGAGCAGTTCTTC.

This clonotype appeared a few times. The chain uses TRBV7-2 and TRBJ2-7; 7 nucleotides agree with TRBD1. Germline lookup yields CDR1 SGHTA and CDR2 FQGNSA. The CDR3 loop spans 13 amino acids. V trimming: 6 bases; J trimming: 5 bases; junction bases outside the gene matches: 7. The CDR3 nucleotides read TGTGCCAGCAGGGATTTGACAGGGAACGAGCAGTACTTC. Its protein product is CASRDLTGNEQYF.

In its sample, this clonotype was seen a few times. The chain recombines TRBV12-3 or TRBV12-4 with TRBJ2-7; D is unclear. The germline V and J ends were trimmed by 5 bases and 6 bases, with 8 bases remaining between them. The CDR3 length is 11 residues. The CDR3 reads CASSVLGEQYF. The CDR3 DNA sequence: TGTGCCAGCAGTGTGCTGGGCGAGCAGTACTTC.

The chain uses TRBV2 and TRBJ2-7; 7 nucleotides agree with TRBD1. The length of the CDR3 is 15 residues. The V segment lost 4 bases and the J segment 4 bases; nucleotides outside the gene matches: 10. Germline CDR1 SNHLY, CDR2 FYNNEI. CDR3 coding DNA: TGTGCCAGCAGTGTTCACAAAGGGGGCCCGTACGAGCAGTACTTC. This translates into CASSVHKGGPYEQYF.

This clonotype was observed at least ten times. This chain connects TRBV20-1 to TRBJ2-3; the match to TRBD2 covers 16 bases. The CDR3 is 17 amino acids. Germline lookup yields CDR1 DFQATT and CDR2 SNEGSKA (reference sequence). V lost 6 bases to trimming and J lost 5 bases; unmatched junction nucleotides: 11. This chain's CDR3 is CSATGTSGRAVIDTQYF. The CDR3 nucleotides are TGCAGTGCCACCGGGACTAGCGGGAGGGCCGTTATAGATACGCAGTATTTT.

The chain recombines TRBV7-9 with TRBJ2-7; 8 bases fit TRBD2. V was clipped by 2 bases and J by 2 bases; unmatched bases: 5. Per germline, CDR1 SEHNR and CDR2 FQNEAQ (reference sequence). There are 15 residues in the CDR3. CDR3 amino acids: CASSLSREAPYEQYF. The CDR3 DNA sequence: TGTGCCAGCAGCTTATCGCGGGAGGCCCCCTACGAGCAGTACTTC.

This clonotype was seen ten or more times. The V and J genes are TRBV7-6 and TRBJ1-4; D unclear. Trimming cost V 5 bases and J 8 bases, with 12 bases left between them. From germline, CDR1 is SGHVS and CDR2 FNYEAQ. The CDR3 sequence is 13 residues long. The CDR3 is CASSPAISEKLFF. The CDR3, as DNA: TGTGCCAGCAGCCCCGCTATTTCGGAAAAACTGTTTTTT.